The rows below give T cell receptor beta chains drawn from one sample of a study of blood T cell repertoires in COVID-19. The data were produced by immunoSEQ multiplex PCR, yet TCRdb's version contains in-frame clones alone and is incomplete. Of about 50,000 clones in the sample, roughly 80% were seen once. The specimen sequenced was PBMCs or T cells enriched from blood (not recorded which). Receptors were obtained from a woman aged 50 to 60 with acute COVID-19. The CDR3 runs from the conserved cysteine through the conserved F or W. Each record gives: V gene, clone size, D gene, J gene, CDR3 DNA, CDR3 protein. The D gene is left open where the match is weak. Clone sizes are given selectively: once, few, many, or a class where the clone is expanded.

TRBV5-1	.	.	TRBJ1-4	TGCGCCAGCAGCCCGGGAGATCGGGGCTCAACTAATGAAAAACTGTTTTTT	CASSPGDRGSTNEKLFF
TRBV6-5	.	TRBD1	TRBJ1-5	TGTGCCAGCAGAAAGGGGGCCAGGGTAAATCAGCCCCAGCATTTT	CASRKGARVNQPQHF
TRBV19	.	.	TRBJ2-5	TGTGCCAGCTCAAATTGGGGCAGCAAAGAGACCCAGTACTTC	CASSNWGSKETQYF
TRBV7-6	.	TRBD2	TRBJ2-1	TGTGCCAGCAGCTTGGGGCCCAAGACTAGCGGTTACTACAATGAGCAGTTCTTC	CASSLGPKTSGYYNEQFF
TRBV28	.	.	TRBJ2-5	TGTGCCAGCAGCCCGGGGTTGGAGACCCAGTACTTC	CASSPGLETQYF
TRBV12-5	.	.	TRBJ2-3	TGTGCTAGTGGCCCCGACAGAGATACGCAGTATTTT	CASGPDRDTQYF
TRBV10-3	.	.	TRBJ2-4	TGTGCCATCAGTGAGTCTTCAGGTGTGGGAAACATTCAGTACTTC	CAISESSGVGNIQYF
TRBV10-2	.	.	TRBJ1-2	TGCGCCAGCAGAGATGGACAGACCGGGAACTATGGCTACACCTTC	CASRDGQTGNYGYTF
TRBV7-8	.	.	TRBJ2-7	TGTGCCAGCAGCACCTCTGACAGGTCCCGCTACGAGCAGTACTTC	CASSTSDRSRYEQYF
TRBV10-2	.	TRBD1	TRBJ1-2	TGCGCCAGCGGGGACAGGGGACCCTATGGCTACACCTTC	CASGDRGPYGYTF
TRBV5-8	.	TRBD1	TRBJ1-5	TGTGCCAGCAGCTCCGACAGGGAAGATCAGCCCCAGCATTTT	CASSSDREDQPQHF
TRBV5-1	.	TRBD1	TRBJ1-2	TGCGCCAGCAGCTTAGGACAGGGGTACTATGGCTACACCTTC	CASSLGQGYYGYTF
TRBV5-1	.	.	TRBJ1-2	TGCGCCAGCAGCCCCGCCTCCACGGGTGGCTACACCTTC	CASSPASTGGYTF
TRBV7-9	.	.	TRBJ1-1	TGTGCCAGCAGCTTAGACTCTGAAGCTTTCTTT	CASSLDSEAFF
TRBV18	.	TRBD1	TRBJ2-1	TGTGCCAGCTCGCCCCGGGACAGATCCTACAATGAGCAGTTCTTC	CASSPRDRSYNEQFF
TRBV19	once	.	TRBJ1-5	TGTGCCAGTAGCATGATTTCGGGATCTCAGCCCCAGCATTTT	CASSMISGSQPQHF
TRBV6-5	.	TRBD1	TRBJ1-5	TGTGCCAGCAGCAAGACAGGGGTTCTATCGAGGCCCCAGCATTTT	CASSKTGVLSRPQHF
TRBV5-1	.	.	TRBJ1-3	TGCGCCAGCAGCTTGGGGGAGGCGGCAGCCTCTGGAAACACCATATATTTT	CASSLGEAAASGNTIYF
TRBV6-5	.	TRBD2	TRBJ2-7	TGTGCCAGCAGTTACTCTACTAGCGGGGGGTACGAGCAGTACTTC	CASSYSTSGGYEQYF
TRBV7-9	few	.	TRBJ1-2	TGTGCCAGCAGCTTGGGACTGGATGGCTACACCTTC	CASSLGLDGYTF
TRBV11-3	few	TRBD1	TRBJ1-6	TGTGCCAGCAGTCACAGGGGTTTTAATTCACCCCTCCACTTT	CASSHRGFNSPLHF
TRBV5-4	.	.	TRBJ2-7	TGTGCCAGCAGCGCATCGTATGAGGCTCGGGAGCAGTACTTC	CASSASYEAREQYF
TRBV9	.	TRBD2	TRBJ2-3	TGTGCCAGCAGCCCCTGGACTAGCGGGGGGGCCGCAGATACGCAGTATTTT	CASSPWTSGGAADTQYF
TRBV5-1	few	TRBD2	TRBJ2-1	TGCGCCAGCACCACGGCTAGCGGGGGGAACAATGAGCAGTTCTTC	CASTTASGGNNEQFF
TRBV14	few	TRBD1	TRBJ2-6	TGTGCCAGCAGCCATCCCGGGACAGGCCAGAGCTCTGGGGCCAACGTCCTGACTTTC	CASSHPGTGQSSGANVLTF
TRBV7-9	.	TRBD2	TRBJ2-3	TGTGCCAGCAGCTTAAATAGCGGGGTAACAGATACGCAGTATTTT	CASSLNSGVTDTQYF
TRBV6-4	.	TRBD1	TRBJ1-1	TGTGCCAGCAGTAACGAGACAGGGGGTCCCACTGAAGCTTTCTTT	CASSNETGGPTEAFF
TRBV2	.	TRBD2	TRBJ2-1	TGTGCCAGCAGCCGGACTAGCGGGGGGACTGAGCAGTTCTTC	CASSRTSGGTEQFF